These 20 T cell receptor beta chains share one sample of origin, sequenced in a study of cytotoxic CD8 clonotypes in ibrutinib-treated CLL. Clones were sequenced by immunoSEQ multiplex PCR, and TCRdb holds only the in-frame ones, with some missing. The profile shows around 150,000 clones, roughly 90% of them singletons. The sample was PBMCs, taken at disease progression, from a patient treated with ibrutinib. The receptors shown here come from a human donor with chronic lymphocytic leukemia.

The CDR3 is CASRAAGRTGGNTEAFF. The CDR3 DNA sequence: TGCGCCAGCAGAGCGGCGGGCCGGACAGGGGGTAACACTGAAGCTTTCTTT. The chain employs TRBV10-1 and TRBJ1-1; TRBD1 agrees at 10 bases. Germline V gene data show CDR1 as WNHNN and CDR2 as SYGVQD (reference sequence). The junction had 12 bases not matched to a gene; V was cut back by 6 bases and J by 2 bases. CDR3 size: 17 residues.

The chain couples TRBV4-2 to TRBJ1-1; no definite D call. Deletions cut 1 base from V and 11 bases from J, with 8 bases between. Germline CDR1 and CDR2: LGHNA and YNFKEQ. This CDR3 is 11 amino acids long. The CDR3 region is CASSQGGWAFF. DNA of the CDR3: TGTGCCAGCAGCCAAGGTGGTTGGGCTTTCTTT.

The J gene is TRBJ1-4, the V gene TRBV4-2; D call uncertain. Germline CDR1 and CDR2: LGHNA and YNFKEQ. Trimming pared 2 bases from V and 3 bases from J, leaving 16 bases between. CDR3 length: 17 residues. DNA for the CDR3: TGTGCCAGCAGCCAACAAGCTGGCAGGACCTCTAATGAAAAACTGTTTTTT. As protein: CASSQQAGRTSNEKLFF.

This clone was observed once. This chain links TRBV4-1 with TRBJ1-2; no reliable D call. CDR3 length equals 17 residues. With 0 bases removed from V and 2 bases from J, the gap between germline ends came to 16 bases. Germline V gene lookup returns CDR1 MGHRA and CDR2 YSYEKL. The CDR3 reads CASSQEWAVEANYGYTF. The DNA for the CDR3 is TGCGCCAGCAGCCAAGAATGGGCAGTGGAGGCCAACTATGGCTACACCTTC.

The chain has TRBV5-6 and TRBJ2-1, with unresolved D. V was trimmed by 2 bases and J by 16 bases, leaving 7 bases between them. The CDR3 loop spans 9 amino acids. CDR1 and CDR2 (germline): SGHDT, YYEEEE. Written as DNA, the CDR3 is TGTGCCAGCAGCTTAGGTGAATTCTTC. Protein: CASSLGEFF.

The chain recombines TRBV7-9 with TRBJ2-5; TRBD1 agrees at 9 bases. The germline CDR1 and CDR2 sequences are SEHNR and FQNEAQ (reference sequence). This CDR3 has 15 amino acids. V shed 5 bases and J 2 bases; nucleotides not matched to a gene: 6. The CDR3 DNA reads TGTGCCAGCAGCGGCCTTGGGACAGGGCAAGAGACCCAGTACTTC. This gives the protein CASSGLGTGQETQYF.

The chain has TRBV28 and TRBJ2-1; 10 positions match TRBD2. V dropped 10 bases and J dropped 5; count of bases not matched to a gene: 5. Looked up from germline, CDR1 is MDHEN and CDR2 is SYDVKM. The length of the CDR3 is 13 residues. CDR3 bases: TGTGCCACCCAACTAGCGGGAAACAATGAGCAGTTCTTC. Its protein is CATQLAGNNEQFF. Full variable domain (missing parts from reference TRBV28 and TRBJ2-1): DVKVTQSSRYLVKRTGEKVFLECVQDMDHENMFWYRQDPGLGLRLIYFSYDVKMKEKGDIPEGYSVSREKKERFSLILESASTNQTSMYLCATQLAGNNEQFFGPGTRLTVL.

This chain joins TRBV2 and TRBJ2-7; TRBD1 aligns across 10 bases. The CDR3 spans 19 residues. The germline CDR1 and CDR2 sequences are SNHLY and FYNNEI. Germline trimming cut 7 bases from V and 0 bases from J; bases unmatched to any gene: 18. CDR3 in amino acids: CASIPLGDRGPLTSYEQYF. The DNA for the CDR3 is TGTGCCAGCATTCCCCTTGGGGACAGGGGCCCTCTTACCTCCTACGAGCAGTACTTC.

This sequence joins TRBV28 and TRBJ2-7; the match to TRBD2 covers 11 bases. The CDR3 loop spans 15 amino acids. The V gene's germline CDR1 is MDHEN and CDR2 SYDVKM. Trimming removed 5 bases from V and 3 bases from J; junction bases left unmatched: 6. CDR3 residues: CASSTGTSGSYEQYF. The CDR3 nucleotides are TGTGCCAGCAGTACCGGGACTAGCGGTAGCTACGAGCAGTACTTC.

V usage is TRBV2 and J usage is TRBJ2-5; 14 bases are shared with TRBD2. This CDR3 comprises 17 residues. The germline gives CDR1 SNHLY, CDR2 FYNNEI. V lost 8 bases and J lost 6; bases outside the gene matches: 14. The CDR3 DNA sequence: TGTGCCAGCGGCCTGACTAGCGGGAGGGCCCTAGAAAAGACCCAGTACTTC. Protein: CASGLTSGRALEKTQYF.

This sequence joins TRBV5-1 and TRBJ2-4; tentative D call: TRBD2 (5 bases). Germline lookup yields CDR1 SGHRS and CDR2 YFSETQ. Trimming left V 0 bases short and J 1 base short, with 14 bases between. The CDR3 consists of 17 residues. The CDR3 is CASSLAGTGWAKNIQYF. DNA of the CDR3: TGCGCCAGCAGCTTGGCCGGTACGGGATGGGCCAAAAACATTCAGTACTTC.

The chain couples TRBV9 to TRBJ2-1; 7 positions agree with TRBD2. The CDR3 has 15 residues. The germline V gene encodes CDR1 SGDLS and CDR2 YYNGEE. V shed 3 bases, J shed 4 bases, and the junction held 7 bases outside the gene matches. The chain's CDR3 is CASSGTGRGYNEQFF. The CDR3 coding sequence is TGTGCCAGCAGCGGCACGGGGCGGGGGTACAATGAGCAGTTCTTC. The full variable domain, its missing parts supplied by reference TRBV9 and TRBJ2-1, is DSGVTQTPKHLITATGQRVTLRCSPRSGDLSVYWYQQSLDQGLQFLIQYYNGEERAKGNILERFSAQQFPDLHSELNLSSLELGDSALYFCASSGTGRGYNEQFFGPGTRLTVL.

The genes are TRBV2 and TRBJ2-6; D tentatively fits TRBD1 or TRBD2 (5 bases each). Trimming stripped 6 bases from V and 0 bases from J, with 6 bases between. Germline CDR1 is SNHLY and CDR2 is FYNNEI. CDR3 length: 14 residues. This CDR3 is CASRGPSGANVLTF. CDR3 bases: TGTGCCAGCAGGGGACCCTCTGGGGCCAACGTCCTGACTTTC. Variable domain in full (rest from reference TRBV2 and TRBJ2-6): EPEVTQTPSHQVTQMGQEVILRCVPISNHLYFYWYRQILGQKVEFLVSFYNNEISEKSEIFDDQFSVERPDGSNFTLKIRSTKLEDSAMYFCASRGPSGANVLTFGAGSRLTVL.

In this sample, this clone turned up a few times. This sequence joins TRBV2 and TRBJ1-1, with no clear D. Trimming removed 8 bases at V and 1 base at J, with 8 bases between. The CDR3 has 12 residues. Germline V gene sequence: CDR1 SNHLY, CDR2 FYNNEI. CDR3 region: CASALRNTEAFF. The CDR3 nucleotides read TGTGCCAGCGCATTAAGGAACACTGAAGCTTTCTTT.

The chain carries TRBV2 and TRBJ2-5; D unresolved. This CDR3 contains 14 residues. Germline CDR1 is SNHLY and CDR2 is FYNNEI. V lost 4 bases and J lost 5, with 14 bases in between. The CDR3 DNA reads as TGTGCCAGCAGTGCAACAGAGCTCTGGGAGACCCAGTACTTC. The encoded protein is CASSATELWETQYF. Complete variable domain (other parts from reference TRBV2 and TRBJ2-5): EPEVTQTPSHQVTQMGQEVILRCVPISNHLYFYWYRQILGQKVEFLVSFYNNEISEKSEIFDDQFSVERPDGSNFTLKIRSTKLEDSAMYFCASSATELWETQYFGPGTRLLVL.

The chain combines TRBV6-6 with TRBJ2-3; unclear D gene. Germline assignment: CDR1 MNHNY and CDR2 SVGAGI (reference sequence). The CDR3 is 15 residues long. Trimming pared 2 bases from V and 0 bases from J, leaving 9 bases between. CDR3 nucleotides: TGTGCCAGCAGTTACGCGGAGACTAGCACAGATACGCAGTATTTT. Protein: CASSYAETSTDTQYF.

The V call is TRBV28, the J call TRBJ1-2, with 11 nucleotides matching TRBD1. Trimming cost V 4 bases and J 6 bases; bases outside gene matches: 10. The germline gives CDR1 MDHEN, CDR2 SYDVKM. CDR3 length: 16 amino acids. The CDR3 spells CASSSPGQGANNGYTF. CDR3 DNA: TGTGCCAGCAGTTCCCCCGGACAGGGGGCGAATAATGGCTACACCTTC.

V usage is TRBV9 and J usage is TRBJ2-2; tentatively, D is TRBD2 (5 bases). Per the germline V gene, CDR1 is SGDLS and CDR2 is YYNGEE. The CDR3 sequence is 15 residues long. The V and J ends lost 1 base and 1 base respectively, with 8 bases between them. The CDR3 sequence is CASSVLSGNTGELFF. CDR3 nucleotides: TGTGCCAGCAGCGTACTAAGCGGGAACACCGGGGAGCTGTTTTTT. Supplemented by reference TRBV9 and TRBJ2-2, the full variable domain reads DSGVTQTPKHLITATGQRVTLRCSPRSGDLSVYWYQQSLDQGLQFLIQYYNGEERAKGNILERFSAQQFPDLHSELNLSSLELGDSALYFCASSVLSGNTGELFFGEGSRLTVL.

This chain joins TRBV14 and TRBJ2-1; 14 nucleotides align to TRBD2. Germline-derived CDR1 and CDR2 are SGHDN and FVKESK. The CDR3 consists of 15 residues. Trimming took 6 bases from V and 6 from J; bases not matched to a gene: 4. The CDR3 protein is CASRSGTSGSNEQFF. In DNA form, the CDR3 reads TGTGCCAGCAGGAGCGGGACTAGCGGGAGCAATGAGCAGTTCTTC.

V and J are TRBV7-3 and TRBJ1-2, with 9 nucleotides matching TRBD1. After removal of 5 bases from V and 7 bases from J, the junction contained 5 bases not matched to a gene. The CDR3 runs to 13 residues. CDR1 and CDR2 from the germline V gene are SGHTA and FQGTGA. CDR3 nucleotides: TGTGCCAGCAGCGACCGGACAGGGGTTGGCTACACCTTC. Encoded protein: CASSDRTGVGYTF.